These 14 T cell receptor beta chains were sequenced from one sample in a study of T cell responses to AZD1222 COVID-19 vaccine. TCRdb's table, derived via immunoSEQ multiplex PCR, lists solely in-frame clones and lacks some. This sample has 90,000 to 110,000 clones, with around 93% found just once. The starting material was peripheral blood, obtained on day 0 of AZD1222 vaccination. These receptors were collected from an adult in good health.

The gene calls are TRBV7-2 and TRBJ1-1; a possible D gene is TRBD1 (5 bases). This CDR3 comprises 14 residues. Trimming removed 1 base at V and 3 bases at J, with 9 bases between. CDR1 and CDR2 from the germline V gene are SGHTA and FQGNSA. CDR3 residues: CASSLVEGYTEAFF. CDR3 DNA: TGTGCCAGCAGCTTAGTGGAGGGGTACACTGAAGCTTTCTTT.

The CDR3 sequence: CASSIRGEQYF. CDR3 DNA sequence: TGTGCCAGCAGCATCAGGGGCGAGCAGTACTTC. The J gene is TRBJ2-7, the V gene TRBV7-6, with a weak D call TRBD1 (6 bases). This CDR3 spans 11 amino acids. The V and J ends lost 5 bases and 6 bases respectively, with 8 bases between them. Germline lookup yields CDR1 SGHVS and CDR2 FNYEAQ.

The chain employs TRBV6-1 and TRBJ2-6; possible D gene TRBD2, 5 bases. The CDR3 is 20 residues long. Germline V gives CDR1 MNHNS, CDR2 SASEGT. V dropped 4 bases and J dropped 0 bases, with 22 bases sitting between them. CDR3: CASSALEGPFWGSGANVLTF. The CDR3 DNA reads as TGTGCCAGCAGTGCCCTCGAGGGCCCATTCTGGGGCTCTGGGGCCAACGTCCTGACTTTC.

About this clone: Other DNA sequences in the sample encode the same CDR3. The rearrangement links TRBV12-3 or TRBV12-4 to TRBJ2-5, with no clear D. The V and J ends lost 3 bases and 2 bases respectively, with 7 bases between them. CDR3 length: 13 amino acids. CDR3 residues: CASSFGRQETQYF. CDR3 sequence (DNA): TGTGCCAGCAGTTTTGGGCGTCAAGAGACCCAGTACTTC.

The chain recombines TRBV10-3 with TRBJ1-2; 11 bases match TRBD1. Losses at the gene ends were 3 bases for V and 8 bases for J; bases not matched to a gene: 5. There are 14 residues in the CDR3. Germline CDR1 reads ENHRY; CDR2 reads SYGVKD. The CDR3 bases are TGTGCCATCAGTGAAGGACAGGGGGCGGAGGGCTACACCTTC. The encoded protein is CAISEGQGAEGYTF.

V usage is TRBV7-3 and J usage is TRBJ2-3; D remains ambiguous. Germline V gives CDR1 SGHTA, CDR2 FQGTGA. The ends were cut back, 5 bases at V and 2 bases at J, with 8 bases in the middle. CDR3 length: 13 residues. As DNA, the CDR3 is TGTGCCAGCAGCAAAGACAACACAGATACGCAGTATTTT. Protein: CASSKDNTDTQYF.

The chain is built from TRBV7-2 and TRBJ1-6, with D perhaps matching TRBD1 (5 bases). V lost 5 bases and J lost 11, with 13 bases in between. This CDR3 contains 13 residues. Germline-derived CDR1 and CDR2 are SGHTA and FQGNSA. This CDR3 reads CASSQGGWAPLHF. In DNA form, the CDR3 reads TGTGCCAGCAGCCAGGGAGGTTGGGCACCCCTCCACTTT.

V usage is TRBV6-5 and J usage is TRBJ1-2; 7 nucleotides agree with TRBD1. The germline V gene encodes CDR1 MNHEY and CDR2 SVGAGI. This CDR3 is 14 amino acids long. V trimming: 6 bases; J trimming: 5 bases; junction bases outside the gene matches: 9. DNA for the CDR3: TGTGCCAGCAGCCAGGGGGTGGTTGGGTATGGCTACACCTTC. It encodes CASSQGVVGYGYTF.

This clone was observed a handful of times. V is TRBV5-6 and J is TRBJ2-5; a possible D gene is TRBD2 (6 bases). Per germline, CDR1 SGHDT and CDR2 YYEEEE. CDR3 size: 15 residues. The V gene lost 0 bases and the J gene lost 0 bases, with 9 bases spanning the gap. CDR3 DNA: TGTGCCAGCAGCTTGGTTCGGGAGTACCAAGAGACCCAGTACTTC. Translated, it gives CASSLVREYQETQYF.

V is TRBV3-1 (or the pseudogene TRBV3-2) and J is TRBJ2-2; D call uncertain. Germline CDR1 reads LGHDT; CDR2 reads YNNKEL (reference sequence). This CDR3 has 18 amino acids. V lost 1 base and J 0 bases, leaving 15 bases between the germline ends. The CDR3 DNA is TGTGCCAGCAGCCAAGGACCCGGAAGAGGCGCGAACACCGGGGAGCTGTTTTTT. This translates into CASSQGPGRGANTGELFF.

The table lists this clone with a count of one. The CDR3 region has the DNA TGCGCCAGCAGGAAGACAGATTGTACAACTTATAGCAATCAGCCCCAGCATTTT. Its translation: CASRKTDCTTYSNQPQHF. J is TRBJ1-5 and V is TRBV10-1; D is perhaps TRBD1 (5 bases). Germline V CDR1 and CDR2: WNHNN, SYGVQD (reference sequence). Trimming took 6 bases from V and 0 from J, leaving 21 bases between them. The CDR3 is made up of 18 amino acids.

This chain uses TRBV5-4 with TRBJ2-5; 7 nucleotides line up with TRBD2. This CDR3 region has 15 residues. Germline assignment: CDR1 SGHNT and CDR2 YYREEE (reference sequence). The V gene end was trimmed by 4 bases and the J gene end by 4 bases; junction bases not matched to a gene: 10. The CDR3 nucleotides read TGTGCCAGCAGCCTGGGGGGGGACCTTGGAGAGACCCAGTACTTC. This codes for CASSLGGDLGETQYF.

In nucleotides, the CDR3 is TGTGCCAGCAGTGAATATCTCGGTAGGGAGCAGTACTTC. It translates to CASSEYLGREQYF. This chain links TRBV2 with TRBJ2-7; D is unclear. The ends were cut back, 2 bases at V and 7 bases at J, with 12 bases in the middle. Germline loops: CDR1 SNHLY, CDR2 FYNNEI. This CDR3 comprises 13 residues.

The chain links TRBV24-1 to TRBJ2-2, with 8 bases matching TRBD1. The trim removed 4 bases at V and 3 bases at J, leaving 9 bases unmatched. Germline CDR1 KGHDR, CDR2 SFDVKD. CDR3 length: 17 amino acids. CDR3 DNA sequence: TGTGCCACCAGTGACGCCCAATCAGGGGGCCACACCGGGGAGCTGTTTTTT. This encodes CATSDAQSGGHTGELFF.